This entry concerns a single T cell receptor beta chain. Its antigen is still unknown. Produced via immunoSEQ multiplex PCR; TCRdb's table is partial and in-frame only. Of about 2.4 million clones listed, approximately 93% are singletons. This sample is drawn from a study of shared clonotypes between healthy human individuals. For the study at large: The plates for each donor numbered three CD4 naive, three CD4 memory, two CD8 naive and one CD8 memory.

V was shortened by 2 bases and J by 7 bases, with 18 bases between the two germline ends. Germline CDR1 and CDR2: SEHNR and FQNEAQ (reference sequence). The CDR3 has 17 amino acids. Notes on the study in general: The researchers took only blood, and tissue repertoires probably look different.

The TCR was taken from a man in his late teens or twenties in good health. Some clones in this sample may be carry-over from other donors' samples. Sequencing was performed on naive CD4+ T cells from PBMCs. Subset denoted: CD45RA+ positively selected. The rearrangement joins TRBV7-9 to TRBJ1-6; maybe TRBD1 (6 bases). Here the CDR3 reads CASSLSGVGQGNSPLHF. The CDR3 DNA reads TGTGCCAGCAGCTTATCGGGTGTGGGACAAGGAAATTCACCCCTCCACTTT.